This entry lists 13 T cell receptor beta chains sequenced from one sample in a study of OX40 agonist ivuxolimab in advanced cancers. Libraries were built with the immunoSEQ multiplex PCR assay. TCRdb retrieved this table from immuneACCESS and kept in-frame rearrangements only. Not all clones are present; in checked studies, unresolved V genes account for under half, and no reason is known for the remainder. A total of about 64,000 clones appear in this sample, about 85% of them only once. The ten top clones hold about 3% of the sample. Sample: CD4+ or CD8+ T cells sorted from blood, taken in a trial of the OX40 agonist ivuxolimab. The receptors come from an adult with an advanced solid tumor such as melanoma, head and neck, liver or kidney cancer.

The V call is TRBV4-1, the J call TRBJ1-3; TRBD1 aligns across 9 bases. V lost 0 bases, J lost 0 bases, and 9 bases stayed unmatched. The germline gives CDR1 MGHRA, CDR2 YSYEKL. The CDR3 has 19 amino acids. The DNA for the CDR3 is TGCGCCAGCAGCCAAGACGGCGGGACAGGGCGCTACTCTGGAAACACCATATATTTT. It encodes CASSQDGGTGRYSGNTIYF.

V gene TRBV6-6 combines with J gene TRBJ2-5; 7 bases fit TRBD2. This CDR3 is 14 amino acids long. J gave up 2 bases and V 6 bases, and 6 bases lay outside the gene matches. Germline V gene data show CDR1 as MNHNY and CDR2 as SVGAGI (reference sequence). Here the CDR3 DNA reads TGTGCCAGCAGGCCGCTAGCGGCACAAGAGACCCAGTACTTC. This encodes CASRPLAAQETQYF.

This sequence joins TRBV6-1 and TRBJ1-3, with D maybe TRBD1 (5 bases). Germline loops: CDR1 MNHNS, CDR2 SASEGT. V dropped 2 bases and J dropped 8 bases, with 13 bases sitting between them. The CDR3 is made up of 14 amino acids. CDR3 loop: CASSEWAGTDTIYF. The CDR3 DNA sequence: TGTGCCAGCAGTGAATGGGCAGGGACGGACACCATATATTTT.

V and J are TRBV4-3 and TRBJ2-1; TRBD1 or TRBD2 may be the D gene (5 bases each). Germline-derived CDR1 and CDR2 are LGHNA and YSLEER. This CDR3 contains 15 residues. V was cut by 1 base and J by 2 bases, with 9 bases left in between. CDR3 DNA: TGCGCCAGCAGCCAAGGAGGGGCCGCCTACAATGAGCAGTTCTTC. It is translated as CASSQGGAAYNEQFF.

The V gene is TRBV19, the J gene TRBJ2-3; 7 positions match TRBD2. Germline V lookup: CDR1 LNHDA, CDR2 SQIVND (reference sequence). J gave up 2 bases and V 6 bases, and 2 bases lay outside the gene matches. This CDR3 has 13 residues. The CDR3 spells CASRGTTTDTQYF. The CDR3 region has the DNA TGTGCCAGTAGGGGGACTACCACAGATACGCAGTATTTT.

V usage is TRBV28 and J usage is TRBJ2-5, with 7 positions matching TRBD2. The end of the DNA aligns better with TRBJ2-7, so the J call may be wrong. Germline assignment: CDR1 MDHEN and CDR2 SYDVKM. CDR3 length equals 17 residues. The CDR3 here is CASSRPGLNILSYEQYF. The CDR3 DNA is TGTGCCAGCAGTCGTCCGGGACTAAACATACTCTCCTACGAGCAGTACTTC.

Note on this clone: Sequence at one end of the junction differs from germline and may be a read error. This chain connects TRBV7-7 to TRBJ2-7; D not resolved. This CDR3 region has 13 residues. Germline V CDR1 and CDR2: SSHAT, FNYEAQ (reference sequence). CDR3 nucleotides: TGTGCTAGCAGCTTAGGGCCGGCGCGGGAGCAGTACTTC. Its protein product is CASSLGPAREQYF.

The V call is TRBV5-1, the J call TRBJ1-1, with 7 nucleotides matching TRBD1. The V and J ends lost 3 bases and 4 bases, in that order; junction bases with no gene match: 3. The CDR3 length is 13 residues. CDR1 is SGHRS, CDR2 YFSETQ, per germline. The CDR3 here is CASSSQGSTEAFF. The DNA for the CDR3 is TGCGCCAGCAGCTCACAGGGGAGCACTGAAGCTTTCTTT.

The chain recombines TRBV6-6 with TRBJ2-5; D gene unclear. This CDR3 is built from 13 residues. CDR1 and CDR2 (germline): MNHNY, SVGAGI (reference sequence). Trimming left V 2 bases short and J 5 bases short, with 9 bases between. The CDR3: CASSYGQVETQYF. CDR3 DNA sequence: TGTGCCAGCAGTTACGGGCAGGTTGAGACCCAGTACTTC.

The chain carries TRBV5-4 and TRBJ1-5; the D gene is possibly TRBD1 (6 bases). V dropped 4 bases and J dropped 3 bases, with 14 bases sitting between them. CDR3 size: 15 residues. Germline lookup yields CDR1 SGHNT and CDR2 YYREEE (reference sequence). The CDR3 sequence is CASSQDGDTNQPQHF. The CDR3 DNA follows: TGTGCCAGCAGCCAAGACGGGGACACCAATCAGCCCCAGCATTTT.

The genes are TRBV9 and TRBJ2-7, with D maybe TRBD2 (6 bases). Trimming took off 3 bases at V and 4 bases at J, with 14 bases between the two ends. The CDR3 consists of 14 residues. The germline V gene encodes CDR1 SGDLS and CDR2 YYNGEE. The CDR3 region is CASSAPGTPYEQYF. The CDR3 nucleotides are TGTGCCAGCAGCGCCCCCGGGACTCCTTACGAGCAGTACTTC.

This rearrangement joins TRBV5-4 to TRBJ1-2, with 8 bases that match TRBD1. The ends lost 7 bases at V and 4 bases at J; junction bases unmatched: 6. In germline, CDR1 is SGHNT, CDR2 YYREEE (reference sequence). The CDR3 covers 13 residues. CDR3 nucleotides: TGTGCCAGCGGACAGGGATGGGGCTATGGCTACACCTTC. Translating gives CASGQGWGYGYTF.

The V and J genes are TRBV18 and TRBJ2-3; D may be TRBD1 (6 bases). There are 13 residues in the CDR3. V was trimmed by 3 bases and J by 3 bases, leaving 7 bases between them. The germline V gene encodes CDR1 KGHSH and CDR2 LQKENI. CDR3 protein: CASSPGATDTQYF. The CDR3 region has the DNA TGTGCCAGCTCACCGGGGGCTACAGATACGCAGTATTTT. Using reference TRBV18 and TRBJ2-3 for the parts outside the CDR3, the full variable domain is NAGVMQNPRHLVRRRGQEARLRCSPMKGHSHVYWYRQLPEEGLKFMVYLQKENIIDESGMPKERFSAEFPKEGPSILRIQQVVRGDSAAYFCASSPGATDTQYFGPGTRLTVL.